One sample yielded the 25 T cell receptor beta chains listed below, sequenced in a study of blood T cell repertoires in COVID-19. Produced via immunoSEQ multiplex PCR; TCRdb's table is partial and in-frame only. The data contain about 130,000 clones, over 60% of them singletons. The sequenced sample consisted of peripheral blood. All receptors come from a man between 40 and 49 years old with active or convalescent COVID-19.

The rearrangement uses TRBV5-1 and TRBJ2-1; tentatively, D is TRBD1 (6 bases). With 3 bases removed from V and 4 bases from J, the gap between germline ends came to 8 bases. The CDR3 runs 13 residues. Germline V lookup: CDR1 SGHRS, CDR2 YFSETQ. Here the CDR3 reads CASSSDSYNEQFF. The CDR3 DNA reads TGCGCCAGCAGCTCGGACAGTTACAATGAGCAGTTCTTC.

The CDR3 DNA reads TGCGCCAGCAGCCTCGGGACTAGCGGGGGGCTACGGAACAATGAGCAGTTCTTC. Encoded protein: CASSLGTSGGLRNNEQFF. The chain carries TRBV5-1 and TRBJ2-1; 15 nucleotides line up with TRBD2. The CDR3 spans 18 residues. J gave up 5 bases and V 4 bases, and 10 bases lay outside the gene matches. Per the germline V gene, CDR1 is SGHRS and CDR2 is YFSETQ.

The chain recombines TRBV28 with TRBJ2-7, with 9 bases aligning to TRBD2. Germline V gene sequence: CDR1 MDHEN, CDR2 SYDVKM. This CDR3 has 16 amino acids. The ends lost 3 bases at V and 1 base at J; junction bases unmatched: 7. This CDR3 reads CASSFAAGGRSYEQYF. CDR3 bases: TGTGCCAGCAGTTTCGCGGCGGGAGGGCGGTCCTACGAGCAGTACTTC.

This clone was counted between two and nine times. The V and J genes are TRBV15 and TRBJ1-5; 8 bases are shared with TRBD1. Germline CDR1 is LNHNV and CDR2 is YYDKDF (reference sequence). The J segment lost 6 bases and the V segment lost 3 bases, leaving 7 bases of the junction unmatched. This CDR3 is built from 15 residues. The CDR3 bases are TGTGCCACCAGCAGTGACAGGGGACCCACTCAGCCCCAGCATTTT. It codes for CATSSDRGPTQPQHF.

This clone was seen once. V and J are TRBV19 and TRBJ1-3; unclear D gene. Germline CDR1 LNHDA, CDR2 SQIVND (reference sequence). This CDR3 region has 16 residues. Trimming pared 6 bases from V and 0 bases from J, leaving 15 bases between. For the CDR3, the DNA is TGTGCCAGTAGCTCCCAAGGAGCAACCTCTGGAAACACCATATATTTT. Translated, it gives CASSSQGATSGNTIYF. Looking up the rest from reference TRBV19 and TRBJ1-3 gives the full variable domain: DGGITQSPKYLFRKEGQNVTLSCEQNLNHDAMYWYRQDPGQGLRLIYYSQIVNDFQKGDIAEGYSVSREKKESFPLTVTSAQKNPTAFYLCASSSQGATSGNTIYFGEGSWLTVV.

The chain joins TRBV29-1 to TRBJ1-2; maybe TRBD1 (5 bases). CDR3 length: 10 amino acids. V was shortened by 7 bases and J by 4 bases, with 7 bases between the two germline ends. Per germline, CDR1 SQVTM and CDR2 ANQGSEA. DNA of the CDR3: TGCAGCGGGGACTCCTATGGCTACACCTTC. It yields the protein CSGDSYGYTF.

V is TRBV6-6 and J is TRBJ2-4; 8 nucleotides match TRBD1. The germline gives CDR1 MNHNY, CDR2 SVGAGI (reference sequence). This CDR3 contains 13 residues. J lost 9 bases, V lost 4 bases, and 5 bases had no gene match. DNA of the CDR3: TGTGCCAGCAGTTCAGGACAGGGACGCATTCAGTACTTC. It is translated as CASSSGQGRIQYF.

The chain employs TRBV5-1 and TRBJ2-3; unclear D gene. Germline assignment: CDR1 SGHRS and CDR2 YFSETQ. V was clipped by 0 bases and J by 4 bases, with 12 bases between them. The CDR3 extends over 15 amino acids. The CDR3 is CASSLGFSNSDTQYF. The CDR3 DNA reads TGCGCCAGCAGCTTGGGATTCTCTAACTCAGATACGCAGTATTTT.

The chain employs TRBV18 and TRBJ2-6; tentatively, D is TRBD2 (6 bases). Germline V gene sequence: CDR1 KGHSH, CDR2 LQKENI. The germline V and J ends were trimmed by 2 bases and 4 bases, with 12 bases remaining between them. This CDR3 is 16 amino acids long. CDR3 sequence: CASSPAGGAGANVLTF. The DNA of the CDR3 is TGTGCCAGCTCACCAGCCGGCGGGGCAGGGGCCAACGTCCTGACTTTC.

The chain uses TRBV2 and TRBJ2-5; D perhaps matches TRBD2 (6 bases). V lost 9 bases to trimming and J lost 1 base, with 15 bases between them. CDR3 length equals 14 residues. Germline-derived CDR1 and CDR2 are SNHLY and FYNNEI. Written as DNA, the CDR3 is TGTGCCAGTTCTTATGCGGGACCCCAAGAGACCCAGTACTTC. This gives the protein CASSYAGPQETQYF.

The sample holds one count of this clone. CDR3 sequence (DNA): TGCAGCTCCCCGGAGGGACAGACGATGAAACACTATGGCTACACCTTC. Translation gives CSSPEGQTMKHYGYTF. The chain has TRBV29-1 and TRBJ1-2; TRBD1 aligns across 7 bases. Unmatched junction bases numbered 18, after V lost 8 bases and J lost 3 bases. The CDR3 length is 16 residues. CDR1 and CDR2 (germline): SQVTM, ANQGSEA.

The chain is built from TRBV29-1 and TRBJ1-2, with TRBD1 identical over 8 bases. Germline loops: CDR1 SQVTM, CDR2 ANQGSEA. V was pared by 0 bases and J by 4 bases, with 4 bases of the junction left unmatched. The CDR3 is 14 amino acids. CDR3 bases: TGCAGCGTTGAAGAAGGACAGGGTGCCTATGGCTACACCTTC. It yields the protein CSVEEGQGAYGYTF.

This clone has more than one count but fewer than ten. The V gene is TRBV7-9, the J gene TRBJ2-7; no firm D call. Germline V gene lookup returns CDR1 SEHNR and CDR2 FQNEAQ (reference sequence). With 3 bases removed from V and 3 bases from J, the gap between germline ends came to 6 bases. There are 12 residues in the CDR3. The CDR3 nucleotides are TGTGCCAGCAGCTTGGGCCGCTACGAGCAGTACTTC. It is translated as CASSLGRYEQYF.

The genes are TRBV2 and TRBJ2-7; 9 bases are a match to TRBD2. Per germline, CDR1 SNHLY and CDR2 FYNNEI. The CDR3 spans 14 residues. Unmatched junction bases numbered 5, after V lost 6 bases and J lost 2 bases. The CDR3 DNA reads as TGTGCCAGCAGAGTAGCGGGAGCGGCCTACGAGCAGTACTTC. Its protein is CASRVAGAAYEQYF.

This chain joins TRBV5-5 and TRBJ1-2; D gene unclear. Germline CDR1 and CDR2: SGHKS and YYEKEE (reference sequence). Trimming took off 4 bases at V and 5 bases at J, with 12 bases between the two ends. The CDR3 runs to 13 residues. In DNA, the CDR3 is TGTGCCAGCAGCACCGGTTGGGAGTATGGCTACACCTTC. This gives the protein CASSTGWEYGYTF.

CDR3 amino acids: CASTDSLWAKNIQYF. The CDR3 DNA reads TGTGCCAGCACGGACAGCCTTTGGGCCAAAAACATTCAGTACTTC. This chain links TRBV6-5 with TRBJ2-4; weak D call: TRBD1 (6 bases). Germline V gene sequence: CDR1 MNHEY, CDR2 SVGAGI. V gave up 7 bases and J gave up 1 base, with 14 bases separating them. The CDR3 is 15 residues long.

The chain is built from TRBV9 and TRBJ2-7; D unclear. The V end lost 4 bases, the J end lost 4 bases, and 15 bases lay between the germline ends. This CDR3 comprises 14 residues. Germline V gene sequence: CDR1 SGDLS, CDR2 YYNGEE. The CDR3 bases are TGTGCCAGCAGCCTAGGGCAGACTTCATACGAGCAGTACTTC. It codes for CASSLGQTSYEQYF.

The chain carries TRBV7-2 and TRBJ2-3; possibly TRBD2 for D (5 bases). CDR3 size: 14 residues. The germline gives CDR1 SGHTA, CDR2 FQGNSA. V lost 5 bases and J 6 bases, leaving 15 bases between the germline ends. The CDR3, as DNA: TGTGCCAGCAGCGAGGGTAGCATCGTTGATACGCAGTATTTT. Residues: CASSEGSIVDTQYF.

The V gene is TRBV27, the J gene TRBJ2-5; the D is unclear. This CDR3 spans 15 amino acids. Trimming took 7 bases from V and 0 from J, leaving 15 bases between them. CDR1 MNHEY and CDR2 SMNVEV come from the germline V gene (reference sequence). The CDR3 protein is CASTPTGRNQETQYF. CDR3 in DNA: TGTGCCAGCACCCCGACCGGCAGGAACCAAGAGACCCAGTACTTC.

This clone was observed a few times. The genes are TRBV15 and TRBJ1-1, with no clear D. The germline gives CDR1 LNHNV, CDR2 YYDKDF (reference sequence). The V end was cut by 6 bases, the J end by 4 bases, with 9 bases between. This CDR3 spans 12 amino acids. In nucleotides, the CDR3 is TGTGCCACCAGGCGAGGGTCCACTGAAGCTTTCTTT. This gives the protein CATRRGSTEAFF.

The J gene is TRBJ1-3, the V gene TRBV7-9; D remains unclear. V lost 4 bases to trimming and J lost 4 bases, with 8 bases between them. This CDR3 is 13 amino acids long. Germline assignment: CDR1 SEHNR and CDR2 FQNEAQ (reference sequence). CDR3 DNA: TGTGCCAGCAGCTCGGAGCGAGGAAACACCATATATTTT. Translating it yields CASSSERGNTIYF.

This clone appeared a few times. The rearrangement uses TRBV5-5 and TRBJ1-2; D is unclear. Per the germline V gene, CDR1 is SGHKS and CDR2 is YYEKEE (reference sequence). The CDR3 runs 13 residues. V gave up 4 bases and J gave up 3 bases, with 10 bases separating them. As DNA, the CDR3 is TGTGCCAGCAGCCCCCTCCGGGACTATGGCTACACCTTC. This codes for CASSPLRDYGYTF. The complete variable domain, with remaining parts taken from reference TRBV5-5 and TRBJ1-2, reads DAGVTQSPTHLIKTRGQQVTLRCSPISGHKSVSWYQQVLGQGPQFIFQYYEKEERGRGNFPDRFSARQFPNYSSELNVNALLLGDSALYLCASSPLRDYGYTFGSGTRLTVV.

The V call is TRBV28, the J call TRBJ1-6, with 8 bases identical to TRBD1. This CDR3 has 16 residues. Germline CDR1 and CDR2: MDHEN and SYDVKM. V shed 6 bases and J 8 bases; nucleotides not matched to a gene: 12. The CDR3 DNA is TGTGCCAGCAGCCCTCTCCCAGGGGGCTCGCATTCACCCCTCCACTTT. Translated: CASSPLPGGSHSPLHF. The variable domain in full, completed from reference TRBV28 and TRBJ1-6, reads DVKVTQSSRYLVKRTGEKVFLECVQDMDHENMFWYRQDPGLGLRLIYFSYDVKMKEKGDIPEGYSVSREKKERFSLILESASTNQTSMYLCASSPLPGGSHSPLHFGNGTRLTVT.

This clone was detected a few times. Other DNA sequences in this sample translate to the same CDR3. V and J are TRBV5-1 and TRBJ2-5; TRBD2 is a possible D gene (6 bases). CDR3 length: 15 residues. Trimming left V 1 base short and J 5 bases short, with 15 bases between. Germline CDR1 reads SGHRS; CDR2 reads YFSETQ. CDR3 DNA sequence: TGCGCCAGCAGCTTGCAAACTGGGGGGAGGGAGACCCAGTACTTC. Residues: CASSLQTGGRETQYF. Full variable domain (remainder filled in from reference TRBV5-1 and TRBJ2-5): KAGVTQTPRYLIKTRGQQVTLSCSPISGHRSVSWYQQTPGQGLQFLFEYFSETQRNKGNFPGRFSGRQFSNSRSEMNVSTLELGDSALYLCASSLQTGGRETQYFGPGTRLLVL.

The gene calls are TRBV15 and TRBJ1-2; D remains unclear. The germline gives CDR1 LNHNV, CDR2 YYDKDF (reference sequence). CDR3 size: 15 residues. With 0 bases removed from V and 2 bases from J, the gap between germline ends came to 10 bases. CDR3 loop: CATSRDGRENYGYTF. CDR3 in DNA: TGTGCCACCAGCAGAGATGGGAGGGAAAACTATGGCTACACCTTC.